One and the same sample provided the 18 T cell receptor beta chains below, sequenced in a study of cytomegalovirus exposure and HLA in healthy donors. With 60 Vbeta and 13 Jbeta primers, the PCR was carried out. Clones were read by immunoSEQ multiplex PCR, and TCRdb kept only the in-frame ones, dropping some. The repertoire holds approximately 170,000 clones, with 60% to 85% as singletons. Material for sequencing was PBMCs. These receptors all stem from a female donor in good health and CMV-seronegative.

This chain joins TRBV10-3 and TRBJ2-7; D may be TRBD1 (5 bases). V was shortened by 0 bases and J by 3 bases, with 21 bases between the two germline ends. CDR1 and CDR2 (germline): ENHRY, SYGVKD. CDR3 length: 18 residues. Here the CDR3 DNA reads TGTGCCATCAGTGAGTCGACTTTAAGGGGCGAAAGGTACTACGAGCAGTACTTC. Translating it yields CAISESTLRGERYYEQYF.

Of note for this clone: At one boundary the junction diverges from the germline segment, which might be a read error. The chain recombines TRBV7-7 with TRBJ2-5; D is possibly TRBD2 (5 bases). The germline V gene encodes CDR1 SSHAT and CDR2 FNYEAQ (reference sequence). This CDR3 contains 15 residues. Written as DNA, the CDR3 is TGTGCTAGCAGCTTAAATCTCGGGAAATGGGAGACCCAGTACTTC. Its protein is CASSLNLGKWETQYF.

The CDR3 sequence: CASSYAGTGSLQHF. The DNA for the CDR3 is TGTGCCAGCAGTTACGCCGGGACAGGGAGTCTCCAGCATTTT. This chain connects TRBV6-6 to TRBJ1-5, with 9 bases fitting TRBD1. Trimming took 2 bases from V and 12 from J; bases not matched to a gene: 8. This CDR3 has 14 amino acids. CDR1 is MNHNY and CDR2 is SVGAGI in the germline V gene (reference sequence).

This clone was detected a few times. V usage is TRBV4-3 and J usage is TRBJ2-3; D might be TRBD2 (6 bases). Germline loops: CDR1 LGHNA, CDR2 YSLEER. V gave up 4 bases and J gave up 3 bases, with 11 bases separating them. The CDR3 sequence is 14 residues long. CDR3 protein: CASSLQGGTDTQYF. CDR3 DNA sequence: TGCGCCAGCAGCCTTCAGGGAGGAACAGATACGCAGTATTTT.

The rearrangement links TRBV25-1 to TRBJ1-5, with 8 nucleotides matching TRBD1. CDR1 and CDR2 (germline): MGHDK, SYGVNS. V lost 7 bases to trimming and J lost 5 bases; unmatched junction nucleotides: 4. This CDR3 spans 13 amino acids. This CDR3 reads CASTGQGDQPQHF. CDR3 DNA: TGTGCCAGCACTGGACAGGGCGATCAGCCCCAGCATTTT.

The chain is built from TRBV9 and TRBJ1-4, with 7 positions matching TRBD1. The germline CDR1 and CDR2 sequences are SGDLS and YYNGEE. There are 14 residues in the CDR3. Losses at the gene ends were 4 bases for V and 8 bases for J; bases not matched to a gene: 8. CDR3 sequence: CASSTGTEVEKLFF. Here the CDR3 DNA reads TGTGCCAGCAGCACTGGGACAGAAGTCGAAAAACTGTTTTTT.

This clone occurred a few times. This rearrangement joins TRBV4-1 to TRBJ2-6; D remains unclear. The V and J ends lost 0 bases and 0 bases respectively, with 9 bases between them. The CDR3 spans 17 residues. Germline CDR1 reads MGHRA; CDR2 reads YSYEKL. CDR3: CASSQDETDSGANVLTF. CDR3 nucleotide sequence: TGCGCCAGCAGCCAAGACGAAACAGACTCTGGGGCCAACGTCCTGACTTTC.

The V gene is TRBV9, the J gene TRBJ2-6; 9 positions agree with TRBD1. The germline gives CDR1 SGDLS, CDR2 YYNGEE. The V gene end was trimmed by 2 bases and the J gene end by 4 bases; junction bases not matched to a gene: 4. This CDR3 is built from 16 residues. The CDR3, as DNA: TGTGCCAGCAGCGTTGCCGGGACAGGGGGGGCCAACGTCCTGACTTTC. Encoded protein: CASSVAGTGGANVLTF.

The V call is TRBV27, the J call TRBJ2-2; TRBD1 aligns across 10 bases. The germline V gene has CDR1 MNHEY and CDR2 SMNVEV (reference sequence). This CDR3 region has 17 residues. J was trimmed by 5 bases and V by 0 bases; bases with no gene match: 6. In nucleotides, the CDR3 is TGTGCCAGCAGTTTATCCCCGGGACAGGGGTCAACCGGGGAGCTGTTTTTT. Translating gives CASSLSPGQGSTGELFF.

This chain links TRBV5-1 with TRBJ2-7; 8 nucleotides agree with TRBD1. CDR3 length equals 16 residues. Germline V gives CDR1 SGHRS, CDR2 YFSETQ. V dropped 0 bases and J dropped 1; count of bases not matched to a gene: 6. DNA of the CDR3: TGCGCCAGCAGCTTGGCCCCCCAGGGGGCTTCCTACGAGCAGTACTTC. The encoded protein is CASSLAPQGASYEQYF.

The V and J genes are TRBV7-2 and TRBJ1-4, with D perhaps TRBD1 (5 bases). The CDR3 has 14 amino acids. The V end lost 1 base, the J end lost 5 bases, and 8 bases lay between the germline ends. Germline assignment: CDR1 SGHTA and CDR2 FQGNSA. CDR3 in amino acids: CASSLGRANEKLFF. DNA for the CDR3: TGTGCCAGCAGCTTAGGCAGGGCCAATGAAAAACTGTTTTTT.

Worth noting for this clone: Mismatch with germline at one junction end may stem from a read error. DNA for the CDR3: TGTGCCAGCAGCTTATCTCCGTTCCCGGGACTAGCGGCCCCGAGCTCCTACAATAAGCAGTTCTTC. Amino acid sequence: CASSLSPFPGLAAPSSYNKQFF. This chain uses TRBV7-3 with TRBJ2-1; the match to TRBD2 covers 11 bases. In germline, CDR1 is SGHTA, CDR2 FQGTGA. The CDR3 is made up of 22 amino acids. Full variable domain (outside the CDR3, taken from reference TRBV7-3 and TRBJ2-1): GAGVSQTPSNKVTEKGKYVELRCDPISGHTALYWYRQSLGQGPEFLIYFQGTGAADDSGLPNDRFFAVRPEGSVSTLKIQRTERGDSAVYLCASSLSPFPGLAAPSSYNKQFFGPGTRLTVL.

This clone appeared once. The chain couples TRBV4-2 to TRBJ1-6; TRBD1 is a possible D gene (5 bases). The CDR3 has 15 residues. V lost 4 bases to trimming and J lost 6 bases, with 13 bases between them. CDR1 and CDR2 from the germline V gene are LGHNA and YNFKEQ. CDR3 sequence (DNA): TGTGCCAGCAGCCCCGGTCGAGACAGTAATTCACCCCTCCACTTT. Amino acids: CASSPGRDSNSPLHF.

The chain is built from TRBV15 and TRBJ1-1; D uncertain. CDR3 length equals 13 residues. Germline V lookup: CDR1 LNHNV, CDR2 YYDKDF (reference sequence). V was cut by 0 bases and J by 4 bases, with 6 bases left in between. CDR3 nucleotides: TGTGCCACCAGCAGAGACGAACTCACTGAAGCTTTCTTT. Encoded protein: CATSRDELTEAFF.

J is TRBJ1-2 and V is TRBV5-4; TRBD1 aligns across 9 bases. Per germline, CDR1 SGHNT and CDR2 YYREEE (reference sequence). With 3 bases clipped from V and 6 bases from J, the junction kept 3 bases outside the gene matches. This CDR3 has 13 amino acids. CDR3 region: CASSYTGGDGYTF. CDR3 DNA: TGTGCCAGCAGCTATACAGGGGGCGATGGCTACACCTTC.

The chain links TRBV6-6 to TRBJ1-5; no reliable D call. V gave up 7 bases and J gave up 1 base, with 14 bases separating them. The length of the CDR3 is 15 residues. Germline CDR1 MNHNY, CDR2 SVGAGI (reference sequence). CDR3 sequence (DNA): TGTGCCAGCAAAGAGGATACAACGAGCAATCAGCCCCAGCATTTT. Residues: CASKEDTTSNQPQHF.

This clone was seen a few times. For the CDR3, the DNA is TGTGCCAGCAGCGCCTGGGGGGGCCCTCCTCGGGATGAAAAACTGTTTTTT. It codes for CASSAWGGPPRDEKLFF. The V and J genes are TRBV9 and TRBJ1-4; a weak D match, TRBD1 (6 bases). CDR1 SGDLS and CDR2 YYNGEE come from the germline V gene. V gave up 3 bases and J gave up 6 bases, with 21 bases separating them. This CDR3 contains 17 residues.

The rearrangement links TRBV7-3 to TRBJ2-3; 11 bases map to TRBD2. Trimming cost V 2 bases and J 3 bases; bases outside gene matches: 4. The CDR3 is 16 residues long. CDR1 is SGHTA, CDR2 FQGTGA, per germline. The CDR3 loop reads CASSLGLAGGTDTQYF. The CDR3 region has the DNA TGTGCCAGCAGCTTAGGGCTAGCGGGGGGAACAGATACGCAGTATTTT.